The 32 T cell receptor beta chains below were found in one sample sequenced in a study of blood T cell repertoires in COVID-19. Clones were read by immunoSEQ multiplex PCR, and TCRdb kept only the in-frame ones, dropping some. This table has 45,000 to 65,000 clones, about four fifths appearing once. The source material was peripheral blood. All receptors come from a human donor in a cohort sampled during active COVID-19.

V gene TRBV5-8 combines with J gene TRBJ2-4; the match to TRBD1 covers 9 bases. V gave up 3 bases and J gave up 7 bases; unmatched junction bases: 8. Germline CDR1 reads SGHTS; CDR2 reads YDEGEE. The CDR3 spans 15 residues. CDR3 amino acids: CASSSVQGASNIQYF. Here the CDR3 DNA reads TGTGCCAGCAGCTCCGTACAGGGGGCGAGTAACATTCAGTACTTC.

V usage is TRBV5-5 and J usage is TRBJ1-2; D possibly corresponds to TRBD1 (5 bases). The CDR3 runs 15 residues. Germline V gives CDR1 SGHKS, CDR2 YYEKEE (reference sequence). V lost 4 bases and J 5 bases, leaving 18 bases between the germline ends. In DNA form, the CDR3 reads TGTGCCAGCAGCCCACCCTGGGGCACCCGGTATGGCTACACCTTC. It encodes CASSPPWGTRYGYTF.

This clone came up a few times. Other DNA sequences within the sample encode an identical CDR3. V and J are TRBV19 and TRBJ1-1, with TRBD1 matching over 7 bases. V lost 4 bases, J lost 1 base, and 3 bases stayed unmatched. This CDR3 region has 14 residues. CDR1 is LNHDA, CDR2 SQIVND, per germline (reference sequence). DNA of the CDR3: TGTGCCAGTAGTACGGGACAGCCGAACACTGAAGCTTTCTTT. Protein: CASSTGQPNTEAFF.

The gene calls are TRBV6-2 or TRBV6-3 and TRBJ2-7; the D gene is possibly TRBD2 (5 bases). Germline CDR1 and CDR2: MNHEY and SVGEGT. This CDR3 has 18 residues. V lost 5 bases to trimming and J lost 2 bases, with 25 bases between them. CDR3 bases: TGTGCCAGCAGTCCCCCCCGGGGAAGAAGAACAGACCCCTACGAGCAGTACTTC. This encodes CASSPPRGRRTDPYEQYF.

The V gene is TRBV6-8, the J gene TRBJ2-5, with TRBD1 identical over 7 bases. Germline CDR1 and CDR2: MNHGY and SAAAGT. CDR3 length: 12 amino acids. V dropped 7 bases and J dropped 7; count of bases not matched to a gene: 6. The CDR3 DNA follows: TGTGCCAGCAAAGGGGGCCCGGGGACCCAGTACTTC. Protein product: CASKGGPGTQYF.

The chain links TRBV7-8 to TRBJ2-1; possible D gene TRBD2, 6 bases. This CDR3 is 14 amino acids long. Germline loops: CDR1 SGHVS, CDR2 FQNEAQ. Trimming left V 4 bases short and J 6 bases short, with 13 bases between. The chain's CDR3 is CASSSRGAPNEQFF. For the CDR3, the DNA is TGTGCCAGCAGCTCTCGCGGGGCGCCCAATGAGCAGTTCTTC.

CDR3 amino acids: CASNGQGKETQYF. The DNA of the CDR3 is TGTGCCAGCAACGGCCAGGGTAAAGAGACCCAGTACTTC. The chain combines TRBV2 with TRBJ2-5; D may be TRBD1 (5 bases). The CDR3 is 13 amino acids. The V end was cut by 7 bases, the J end by 3 bases, with 12 bases between. Germline V gene lookup returns CDR1 SNHLY and CDR2 FYNNEI.

The chain combines TRBV7-3 with TRBJ2-7, with 10 nucleotides matching TRBD1. J gave up 3 bases and V 3 bases, and 5 bases lay outside the gene matches. Looked up from germline, CDR1 is SGHTA and CDR2 is FQGTGA. This CDR3 has 15 residues. CDR3 loop: CASSLAGQGLYEQYF. As DNA, the CDR3 is TGTGCCAGCAGCTTGGCGGGACAGGGGCTCTACGAGCAGTACTTC.

This chain joins TRBV3-1 (or the pseudogene TRBV3-2) and TRBJ2-3; tentative D call: TRBD2 (6 bases). Per germline, CDR1 LGHDT and CDR2 YNNKEL (reference sequence). The ends were cut back, 7 bases at V and 0 bases at J, with 17 bases in the middle. The CDR3 is made up of 16 amino acids. CDR3 region: CASTKGLAGSTDTQYF. For the CDR3, the DNA is TGTGCCAGCACCAAAGGCCTGGCGGGGAGCACAGATACGCAGTATTTT.

V usage is TRBV27 and J usage is TRBJ2-7; 11 nucleotides align to TRBD1. Germline loops: CDR1 MNHEY, CDR2 SMNVEV (reference sequence). The CDR3 totals 13 residues. The V and J ends lost 7 bases and 6 bases, in that order; junction bases with no gene match: 5. The DNA of the CDR3 is TGTGCCAGCAAAAGGACAGGGGGCTCCGAGCAGTACTTC. It translates to CASKRTGGSEQYF.

In its sample, this clone was seen many times. The V gene is TRBV19, the J gene TRBJ1-6; D unresolved. This CDR3 spans 14 amino acids. From germline, CDR1 is LNHDA and CDR2 SQIVND (reference sequence). V lost 3 bases to trimming and J lost 11 bases, with 14 bases between them. CDR3 loop: CASSMVRVRAPLHF. The CDR3 DNA sequence: TGTGCCAGTAGTATGGTACGGGTGAGGGCACCCCTCCACTTT.

This chain joins TRBV3-1 (or the pseudogene TRBV3-2) and TRBJ1-6; maybe TRBD1 (5 bases). V lost 4 bases and J lost 10, with 14 bases in between. CDR3 length equals 14 residues. Germline CDR1 is LGHDT and CDR2 is YNNKEL (reference sequence). The CDR3 loop is CASSRQGVGSPLHF. The CDR3 region has the DNA TGTGCCAGCAGCCGCCAAGGGGTAGGATCACCCCTCCACTTT.

The genes are TRBV6-1 and TRBJ1-5; TRBD1 agrees at 9 bases. V lost 1 base, J lost 0 bases, and 10 bases stayed unmatched. This CDR3 contains 19 residues. In germline, CDR1 is MNHNS, CDR2 SASEGT. CDR3: CASSEGTGAESYSNQPQHF. In DNA form, the CDR3 reads TGTGCCAGCAGTGAAGGGACAGGGGCGGAATCATATAGCAATCAGCCCCAGCATTTT.

This clone was counted a single time. CDR3 in DNA: TGCAGCGTTCTTCGGGCAGGGTCCGAATCTGGCTACACCTTC. Translation gives CSVLRAGSESGYTF. The chain combines TRBV29-1 with TRBJ1-2, with a tentative D call TRBD1 (5 bases). Germline-derived CDR1 and CDR2 are SQVTM and ANQGSEA. V lost 5 bases to trimming and J lost 7 bases, with 20 bases between them. The CDR3 is 14 amino acids.

The chain joins TRBV27 to TRBJ2-7, with 7 bases identical to TRBD2. CDR1 is MNHEY and CDR2 is SMNVEV in the germline V gene (reference sequence). Trimming cost V 4 bases and J 9 bases; bases outside gene matches: 9. The CDR3 consists of 13 residues. The CDR3 nucleotides are TGTGCCAGCAGTTCGCTAGCGGTCGCACCGCAGTACTTC. It encodes CASSSLAVAPQYF.

The chain uses TRBV7-3 and TRBJ2-2; 9 bases fit TRBD1. The germline gives CDR1 SGHTA, CDR2 FQGTGA. The CDR3 totals 15 residues. Trimming took 3 bases from V and 1 from J; bases not matched to a gene: 0. DNA for the CDR3: TGTGCCAGCAGCTTGGGACAGGGGAACACCGGGGAGCTGTTTTTT. Translated: CASSLGQGNTGELFF.

The rearrangement uses TRBV6-6 and TRBJ1-1, with unresolved D. The CDR3 is made up of 14 amino acids. Germline-derived CDR1 and CDR2 are MNHNY and SVGAGI (reference sequence). V dropped 6 bases and J dropped 1 base, with 12 bases sitting between them. The CDR3 bases are TGTGCCAGCAGCACTCTAACAGAGAACACTGAAGCTTTCTTT. Its translation is CASSTLTENTEAFF.

The CDR3 coding sequence is TGTGCCTCGGCGTATAGCGGGAGTAGGGAGCAGTACTTC. It codes for CASAYSGSREQYF. The chain recombines TRBV10-3 with TRBJ2-7; the match to TRBD2 covers 9 bases. Per germline, CDR1 ENHRY and CDR2 SYGVKD. CDR3 length: 13 amino acids. J gave up 7 bases and V 11 bases, and 12 bases lay outside the gene matches.

The CDR3 here is CASSFKEDSPLHF. Here the CDR3 DNA reads TGTGCCAGCAGTTTCAAGGAGGACTCACCCCTCCACTTT. The chain joins TRBV12-3 or TRBV12-4 to TRBJ1-6, with D hard to call. V was trimmed by 3 bases and J by 10 bases, leaving 10 bases between them. There are 13 residues in the CDR3.

The chain has TRBV6-5 and TRBJ2-1, with 9 bases lining up with TRBD1. The CDR3 consists of 15 residues. In germline, CDR1 is MNHEY, CDR2 SVGAGI. J lost 2 bases, V lost 4 bases, and 3 bases had no gene match. The CDR3 reads CASSWRQGAYNEQFF. In DNA form, the CDR3 reads TGTGCCAGCAGTTGGAGACAGGGGGCCTACAATGAGCAGTTCTTC.

The J gene is TRBJ2-3, the V gene TRBV29-1; 7 bases agree with TRBD1. The germline CDR1 and CDR2 sequences are SQVTM and ANQGSEA. V dropped 4 bases and J dropped 1; count of bases not matched to a gene: 5. This CDR3 has 14 residues. CDR3 amino acids: CSVVRQGRTDTQYF. In DNA form, the CDR3 reads TGCAGCGTTGTCAGACAGGGCCGCACAGATACGCAGTATTTT.

This clone was counted between two and nine times. This rearrangement joins TRBV6-5 to TRBJ2-1; 10 bases are a match to TRBD2. Germline values: CDR1 MNHEY, CDR2 SVGAGI. V gave up 5 bases and J gave up 9 bases; unmatched junction bases: 4. The CDR3 is 13 residues long. In DNA, the CDR3 is TGTGCCAGCAGTAGGCTAGCGGGAGTTGAGCAGTTCTTC. It translates to CASSRLAGVEQFF.

This sequence joins TRBV19 and TRBJ2-5; D is ambiguous. The germline CDR1 and CDR2 sequences are LNHDA and SQIVND (reference sequence). Deletions cut 4 bases from V and 0 bases from J, with 6 bases between. The CDR3 runs 13 residues. The CDR3 DNA reads as TGTGCCAGTAGTAGGCTGCACCAAGAGACCCAGTACTTC. Protein sequence: CASSRLHQETQYF.

This chain connects TRBV11-2 to TRBJ2-2; 7 bases fit TRBD1. V lost 5 bases, J lost 6 bases, and 6 bases stayed unmatched. The CDR3 runs 14 residues. CDR1 and CDR2 (germline): SGHAT, FQNNGV. The CDR3 loop reads CASSRDSLAGELFF. CDR3 bases: TGTGCCAGCAGCCGGGACAGCCTGGCCGGGGAGCTGTTTTTT.

This clone was observed a single time. The J gene is TRBJ1-5, the V gene TRBV4-3, with 10 bases matching TRBD1. J gave up 6 bases and V 4 bases, and 9 bases lay outside the gene matches. Germline CDR1 LGHNA, CDR2 YSLEER. This CDR3 region has 16 residues. The CDR3 DNA is TGCGCCAGCAGCCTGGGGACAGGGGAGGACGGTCAGCCCCAGCATTTT. Its translation: CASSLGTGEDGQPQHF.

The chain joins TRBV6-4 to TRBJ1-1; D perhaps matches TRBD1 (6 bases). Germline V lookup: CDR1 MRHNA, CDR2 SNTAGT. V was clipped by 2 bases and J by 7 bases, with 17 bases between them. This CDR3 region has 15 residues. CDR3 sequence: CASSDNLGGVDEAFF. The CDR3 coding sequence is TGTGCCAGCAGTGACAACCTAGGGGGGGTCGATGAAGCTTTCTTT.

V usage is TRBV29-1 and J usage is TRBJ1-1, with 7 bases fitting TRBD1. Germline V lookup: CDR1 SQVTM, CDR2 ANQGSEA. V was pared by 3 bases and J by 5 bases, with 6 bases of the junction left unmatched. The CDR3 is 13 amino acids. The CDR3 nucleotides read TGCAGCGTTGATAGGGCAGGGGGAACTGAAGCTTTCTTT. It yields the protein CSVDRAGGTEAFF.

The rearrangement joins TRBV6-1 to TRBJ1-1; TRBD1 matches 7 bases. Per the germline V gene, CDR1 is MNHNS and CDR2 is SASEGT. The CDR3 extends over 14 amino acids. Losses at the gene ends were 2 bases for V and 4 bases for J; bases not matched to a gene: 4. CDR3 coding DNA: TGTGCCAGCAGTGAATCAGGGGGTTTCACTGAAGCTTTCTTT. Its translation: CASSESGGFTEAFF.

V is TRBV19 and J is TRBJ1-1, with no clear D. V gave up 5 bases and J gave up 2 bases, with 15 bases separating them. Germline assignment: CDR1 LNHDA and CDR2 SQIVND (reference sequence). The CDR3 is made up of 15 amino acids. The CDR3 coding sequence is TGTGCCAGTAGTCCAGGAGGGAGGGCAAACACTGAAGCTTTCTTT. Translated, it gives CASSPGGRANTEAFF. The full variable domain, with the rest looked up from reference TRBV19 and TRBJ1-1, is DGGITQSPKYLFRKEGQNVTLSCEQNLNHDAMYWYRQDPGQGLRLIYYSQIVNDFQKGDIAEGYSVSREKKESFPLTVTSAQKNPTAFYLCASSPGGRANTEAFFGQGTRLTVV.

The chain is built from TRBV28 and TRBJ2-7; D might be TRBD2 (5 bases). Germline CDR1 and CDR2: MDHEN and SYDVKM. The CDR3 has 14 residues. V gave up 5 bases and J gave up 4 bases, with 15 bases separating them. In DNA form, the CDR3 reads TGTGCCAGCAGTGGAGGAGTACTGACATACGAGCAGTACTTC. Translated: CASSGGVLTYEQYF.

The gene calls are TRBV30 and TRBJ1-1; D unclear. The CDR3 sequence is 16 residues long. The ends were cut back, 2 bases at V and 1 base at J, with 17 bases in the middle. Germline lookup yields CDR1 GTSNPN and CDR2 SVGIG (reference sequence). In DNA form, the CDR3 reads TGTGCCTGGAGTACACAATCGGGGTTCGGGAACACTGAAGCTTTCTTT. Its protein is CAWSTQSGFGNTEAFF.

The rearrangement joins TRBV10-3 to TRBJ2-5; D possibly corresponds to TRBD1 (6 bases). V lost 5 bases, J lost 5 bases, and 24 bases lay in between. Germline-derived CDR1 and CDR2 are ENHRY and SYGVKD. This CDR3 contains 17 residues. This CDR3 is CAISSRGRVSQEETQYF. CDR3 bases: TGTGCCATCAGTTCCAGGGGACGGGTCAGCCAGGAGGAGACCCAGTACTTC.